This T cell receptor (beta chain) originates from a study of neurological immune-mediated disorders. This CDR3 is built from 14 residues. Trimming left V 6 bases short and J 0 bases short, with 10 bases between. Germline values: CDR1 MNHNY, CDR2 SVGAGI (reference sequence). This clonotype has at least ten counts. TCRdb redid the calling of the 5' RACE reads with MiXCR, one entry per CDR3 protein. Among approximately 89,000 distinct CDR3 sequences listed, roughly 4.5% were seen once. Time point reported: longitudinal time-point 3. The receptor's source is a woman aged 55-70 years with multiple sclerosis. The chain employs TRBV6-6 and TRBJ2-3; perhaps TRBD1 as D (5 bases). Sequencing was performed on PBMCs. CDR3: CASRVTASTDTQYF. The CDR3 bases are TGTGCCAGCAGAGTGACAGCTAGCACAGATACGCAGTATTTT.